Listed here are 2 T cell receptor beta chains from one sample, sequenced in a study of blood T cell repertoires in COVID-19. Some clones are missing from TCRdb's copy, which holds only in-frame ones; the method was immunoSEQ multiplex PCR. Among 65,000 or so clones listed, approximately 90% were seen once. The sequencing input was peripheral blood. The receptors were sampled from a human donor with acute or convalescent COVID-19. The donor label of this sample is uncertain.

The sample holds a few counts of this clone. The chain is built from TRBV19 and TRBJ2-2, with 10 bases that match TRBD2. The germline gives CDR1 LNHDA, CDR2 SQIVND (reference sequence). V shed 7 bases and J 4 bases; nucleotides not matched to a gene: 3. The CDR3 totals 14 residues. CDR3 DNA sequence: TGTGCCAGTACCCGGACTAGCGGCACCGGGGAGCTGTTTTTT. Its protein product is CASTRTSGTGELFF.

The chain links TRBV10-3 to TRBJ2-3; weak D call: TRBD1 (6 bases). The V gene lost 4 bases and the J gene lost 1 base, with 15 bases spanning the gap. This CDR3 contains 16 residues. In germline, CDR1 is ENHRY, CDR2 SYGVKD. The CDR3 here is CAISVPLAGGTDTQYF. CDR3 coding DNA: TGTGCCATCAGTGTTCCCCTGGCAGGGGGCACAGATACGCAGTATTTT.